These T cell receptor beta chains were read from a single sample in a study of T cells expressing NK-cell markers. With the 5' RACE reads reprocessed, TCRdb shows one record per CDR3 protein and no DNA. This repertoire includes 150,000 to 180,000 distinct CDR3 sequences. Material: blood T cells: a sorted CD56 or NKG2C T cell subset, CD4+ or CD8+ T cells, or bulk PBMC T cells (not recorded which). The origin of the receptors is a woman aged 45-59 years in good health. Each CDR3 is given with its conserved first and last residue. Each record gives: J gene, V gene, CDR3 protein.

j_call: TRBJ1-2; v_call: TRBV20-1; cdr3_aa: CSATTGWYYGYTF
j_call: TRBJ1-5; v_call: TRBV12-3/TRBV12-4; cdr3_aa: CASSSVGPQHF
j_call: TRBJ2-1; v_call: TRBV7-9; cdr3_aa: CASKWGNEQFF
j_call: TRBJ2-5; v_call: TRBV27; cdr3_aa: CASSFEGGSTETQYF
j_call: TRBJ2-6; v_call: TRBV5-1; cdr3_aa: CASSLEGRGSGANVLTF
j_call: TRBJ2-3; v_call: TRBV5-1; cdr3_aa: CASSGTSGRPDTQYF
j_call: TRBJ1-2; v_call: TRBV19; cdr3_aa: CASTNRVDSYTF
j_call: TRBJ2-5; v_call: TRBV12-3/TRBV12-4; cdr3_aa: CASSLVGTSGSQTQYF
j_call: TRBJ2-3; v_call: TRBV27; cdr3_aa: CASRGLATDTQYF
j_call: TRBJ2-7; v_call: TRBV12-3/TRBV12-4; cdr3_aa: CASSSGGGYEQYF
j_call: TRBJ2-7; v_call: TRBV25-1; cdr3_aa: CASSISTYEQYF
j_call: TRBJ2-7; v_call: TRBV7-8; cdr3_aa: CASSLRTVLASYEQYF
j_call: TRBJ2-3; v_call: TRBV27; cdr3_aa: CASSFIDASGGSDTQYF
j_call: TRBJ2-7; v_call: TRBV27; cdr3_aa: CASSLSTSWYYEQYF
j_call: TRBJ2-7; v_call: TRBV7-9; cdr3_aa: CASRPSGLLREQYF
j_call: TRBJ2-1; v_call: TRBV20-1; cdr3_aa: CSARDSWESSYNEQFF
j_call: TRBJ2-1; v_call: TRBV11-2; cdr3_aa: CASSLVKGRYNEQFF
j_call: TRBJ2-7; v_call: TRBV5-1; cdr3_aa: CASSQRTGDIYEQYF
j_call: TRBJ2-1; v_call: TRBV19; cdr3_aa: CASSKASGRHNEQFF
j_call: TRBJ2-1; v_call: TRBV19; cdr3_aa: CASIGGRASNEQFF
j_call: TRBJ1-2; v_call: TRBV9; cdr3_aa: CASSVLRGTITF
j_call: TRBJ2-7; v_call: TRBV4-1; cdr3_aa: CASSQGTGYEQYF
j_call: TRBJ2-7; v_call: TRBV27; cdr3_aa: CASRSIQGWDYEQYF
j_call: TRBJ2-7; v_call: TRBV4-1; cdr3_aa: CASSQDQGTHYEQYF
j_call: TRBJ2-5; v_call: TRBV2; cdr3_aa: CASSEEGTSGSQETQYF
j_call: TRBJ1-1; v_call: TRBV3-1; cdr3_aa: CASSQVSRATEAFF
j_call: TRBJ2-2; v_call: TRBV20-1; cdr3_aa: CSALHSGTGTGELFF
j_call: TRBJ2-2; v_call: TRBV11-3; cdr3_aa: CASSEEFGELFF
j_call: TRBJ1-1; v_call: TRBV4-2; cdr3_aa: CASSPGGLSTEAFF
j_call: TRBJ2-7; v_call: TRBV5-1; cdr3_aa: CASSLAPTSGRADEQYF
j_call: TRBJ2-3; v_call: TRBV15; cdr3_aa: CATSASRLAGATDTQYF
j_call: TRBJ1-6; v_call: TRBV12-3/TRBV12-4; cdr3_aa: CASSPTGSNSPLHF
j_call: TRBJ2-5; v_call: TRBV30; cdr3_aa: CAWSPKAGLGQETQYF
j_call: TRBJ2-7; v_call: TRBV29-1; cdr3_aa: CSVVPAGRLYEQYF
j_call: TRBJ2-1; v_call: TRBV2; cdr3_aa: CASRAPGTGGSYNEQFF
j_call: TRBJ1-4; v_call: TRBV6-6; cdr3_aa: CATLGWEDEKLFF
j_call: TRBJ2-5; v_call: TRBV10-1; cdr3_aa: CASSDLQGKQETQYF
j_call: TRBJ2-3; v_call: TRBV27; cdr3_aa: CASSPESGMVFSTDTQYF
j_call: TRBJ2-3; v_call: TRBV12-3/TRBV12-4; cdr3_aa: CASSAFKGDTQYF
j_call: TRBJ1-1; v_call: TRBV20-1; cdr3_aa: CSARGPSRLNTEAFF
j_call: TRBJ2-7; v_call: TRBV9; cdr3_aa: CASSATGTAYEQYF
j_call: TRBJ2-1; v_call: TRBV12-3/TRBV12-4; cdr3_aa: CASSLTGLTYNEQFF
j_call: TRBJ1-5; v_call: TRBV12-3/TRBV12-4; cdr3_aa: CASSLRDRAGWDNQPQHF
j_call: TRBJ2-7; v_call: TRBV6-5; cdr3_aa: CASSIIAAYEQYF
j_call: TRBJ2-1; v_call: TRBV7-3; cdr3_aa: CASSIGTSGRRNNEQFF
j_call: TRBJ1-1; v_call: TRBV2; cdr3_aa: CASSEIRQLEDNTEAFF
j_call: TRBJ1-4; v_call: TRBV12-3/TRBV12-4; cdr3_aa: CASSIRDAGEKLFF
j_call: TRBJ2-1; v_call: TRBV7-9; cdr3_aa: CASSSGLGQAIDEQFF
j_call: TRBJ2-3; v_call: TRBV11-3; cdr3_aa: CASSLTRGYTDTQYF
j_call: TRBJ2-2; v_call: TRBV4-1; cdr3_aa: CASSQGAGGLENTGELFF
j_call: TRBJ1-5; v_call: TRBV5-1; cdr3_aa: CATLGVGGRNQPQHF
j_call: TRBJ2-2; v_call: TRBV24-1; cdr3_aa: CATSDPGLDTGELFF
j_call: TRBJ2-5; v_call: TRBV11-2; cdr3_aa: CASSLRGHETQYF